This T cell receptor (beta chain) was recorded in a study of blood T cell repertoires in COVID-19. Participants' reported clinical history set cohort assignment. Per the authors' pipeline: Cell counts per sample came from amplifying reference gene primers. Measured with immunoSEQ multiplex PCR; TCRdb has only the in-frame clones, and not every one. D and trimming were read from the DNA, whereas the V and J calls and clone size are those reported in that table. The sample lists around 300,000 clones, roughly 90% occurring once. This CDR3 is built from 14 residues. V gave up 6 bases and J gave up 6 bases, with 19 bases separating them. Germline CDR1 SGHRS, CDR2 YFSETQ.

The chain links TRBV5-1 to TRBJ2-7; maybe TRBD1 (6 bases). The specimen sequenced was PBMCs or T cells enriched from blood (not recorded which). The TCR originated in a woman aged 25 to 39 who had recovered from COVID-19. The chain's CDR3 is CASMERQQGSEQYF. CDR3 DNA: TGCGCCAGCATGGAACGGCAACAGGGATCCGAGCAGTACTTC.